The source of this T cell receptor beta chain is a study of shared clonotypes between healthy human individuals. Memory CD4+ cells were the fraction left after CD45RA+ naive selection. This clone was picked up a small number of times. The CDR3 covers 15 residues. The germline CDR1 and CDR2 sequences are LNHDA and SQIVND (reference sequence). Trimming cost V 3 bases and J 9 bases; bases outside gene matches: 5. Under the authors' procedure: Filtering of immunoSEQ junctional sequences could not match full-length read filtering. Profiling relied on immunoSEQ multiplex PCR, and the TCRdb table lists in-frame clones only, not all of them. V and J calls and clone size are as listed in that table; D and trimming were resolved from the DNA. The sample holds about 960,000 clones; approximately 76% are singletons and the top ten take approximately 1.5%.

The chain combines TRBV19 with TRBJ2-1; the match to TRBD2 covers 13 bases. The sequenced material came from memory CD4+ T cells sorted from blood. Subset defined: CD45RA-negative fraction. This receptor was taken from a man between 18 and 29 years old in good health. CDR3 sequence (DNA): TGTGCCAGTAGTATGGGGACTAGCGGGAAAGGTGAGCAGTTCTTC. It specifies CASSMGTSGKGEQFF.